One and the same sample provided the 18 T cell receptor beta chains below, sequenced in a study of T-cell memory formation after mild COVID-19 (dated by TCRdb to about 2021). Libraries were prepared through 5' RACE. These reads were obtained on an Illumina NovaSeq 6000. Using fastp at Q25 and MiXCR, TCRdb reprocessed the public reads and kept productive beta chains. Identical CDR3 proteins give one entry, which carries the most common genes and DNA. This sample is represented by more than 15,000 distinct CDR3 sequences; approximately 23% of them were singletons. 60% of the sample is held by the ten biggest clonotypes. The specimen was PBMCs or a T cell subset sorted from them (not recorded which). Source of these receptors: a young man who had mild COVID-19 (a few samples of this study predate the infection). The sample titles of this study are shuffled in the database, so cell type and time point are left out; the donor was told from shared clones.

For the CDR3, the DNA is TGTGCCAGCAGTGGCAGGGGGCCGTCCTACGAGCAGTACGTC. It encodes CASSGRGPSYEQYV. This chain links TRBV7-8 with TRBJ2-7; 8 nucleotides agree with TRBD1. Losses at the gene ends were 6 bases for V and 1 base for J; bases not matched to a gene: 5. The length of the CDR3 is 14 residues. CDR1 is SGHVS and CDR2 is FQNEAQ in the germline V gene.

The table lists this clonotype with a few counts. The rearrangement joins TRBV6-2 or TRBV6-3 to TRBJ2-2; perhaps TRBD1 as D (6 bases). The CDR3 extends over 18 amino acids. Germline assignment: CDR1 MNHEY and CDR2 SVGEGT. Trimming cost V 4 bases and J 1 base, with 19 bases left between them. The CDR3 region has the DNA TGTGCCAGCAGTTCCGACTCAGAGCCGGACAGGAACACCGGGGAGCTGTTTTTT. Its translation is CASSSDSEPDRNTGELFF.

Ten or more counts support this clonotype. CDR3: CASTLIWTDPTGYGYTF. The CDR3 DNA follows: TGCGCCAGCACCCTTATATGGACAGACCCCACTGGCTATGGCTACACCTTC. V is TRBV5-1 and J is TRBJ1-2; D is perhaps TRBD1 (6 bases). Germline V gene data show CDR1 as SGHRS and CDR2 as YFSETQ. This CDR3 has 17 amino acids. V lost 6 bases, J lost 4 bases, and 25 bases lay in between.

This clonotype came up many times. The chain uses TRBV20-1 and TRBJ2-1, with D unresolved. V was clipped by 6 bases and J by 3 bases, with 9 bases between them. The CDR3 runs 12 residues. Germline-derived CDR1 and CDR2 are DFQATT and SNEGSKA (reference sequence). CDR3 nucleotides: TGCAGTGCAAAACTATACTACAATGAGCAGTTCTTC. It encodes CSAKLYYNEQFF.

This clonotype was seen more than once but under ten times. V is TRBV2 and J is TRBJ1-1; 8 nucleotides align to TRBD1. The V and J ends lost 8 bases and 4 bases, in that order; junction bases with no gene match: 9. The CDR3 runs 14 residues. Germline V gives CDR1 SNHLY, CDR2 FYNNEI. CDR3 amino acids: CASVGQGGGTEAFF. The CDR3 DNA reads as TGTGCCAGCGTCGGACAGGGAGGAGGCACTGAAGCTTTCTTT.

The chain links TRBV4-1 to TRBJ1-2; D gene uncertain. This CDR3 spans 14 amino acids. The germline V gene encodes CDR1 MGHRA and CDR2 YSYEKL. Deletions cut 4 bases from V and 2 bases from J, with 11 bases between. This CDR3 is CASSPTGQNYGYTF. The CDR3 DNA is TGCGCCAGCAGCCCTACGGGCCAGAACTATGGCTACACCTTC.

In this sample, this clonotype turned up a few times. The DNA of the CDR3 is TGTGCCAGCAGCCCCCGGACGGAGATCTCCTACGAGCAGTACTTC. Translating it yields CASSPRTEISYEQYF. The rearrangement links TRBV11-1 to TRBJ2-7; no firm D call. Per the germline V gene, CDR1 is SGHAT and CDR2 is FQDESV (reference sequence). The CDR3 is 15 amino acids. V lost 5 bases, J lost 0 bases, and 14 bases lay in between.

This clonotype was seen ten or more times. The chain is built from TRBV18 and TRBJ1-2, with D perhaps TRBD1 (5 bases). The CDR3 is 11 residues long. Trimming took 8 bases from V and 6 from J, leaving 10 bases between them. The germline V gene has CDR1 KGHSH and CDR2 LQKENI. The chain's CDR3 is CASRGGDGYTF. CDR3 bases: TGTGCCAGCCGCGGAGGGGATGGCTACACCTTC.

This clonotype was seen only a few times. This chain links TRBV6-2 or TRBV6-3 with TRBJ2-1; D is undetermined. Trimming took 6 bases from V and 8 from J, leaving 14 bases between them. The V gene's germline CDR1 is MNHEY and CDR2 SVGEGT. The CDR3 extends over 13 amino acids. The chain's CDR3 is CASSPDQRHEQFF. CDR3 nucleotides: TGTGCCAGCAGCCCGGACCAGCGCCATGAGCAGTTCTTC.

Within the sample, this clonotype is medium-sized. The chain has TRBV9 and TRBJ2-7; 7 nucleotides match TRBD1. This CDR3 region has 14 residues. In germline, CDR1 is SGDLS, CDR2 YYNGEE. After removal of 0 bases from V and 7 bases from J, the junction contained 7 bases not matched to a gene. CDR3 in amino acids: CASSVGRGTVEQYV. CDR3 DNA sequence: TGTGCCAGCAGCGTAGGCAGGGGGACGGTAGAGCAGTACGTC.

This clonotype was observed at least ten times. The J gene is TRBJ2-2, the V gene TRBV27; TRBD1 might be the D (5 bases). The CDR3 consists of 15 residues. CDR1 and CDR2 (germline): MNHEY, SMNVEV (reference sequence). Trimming took off 8 bases at V and 6 bases at J, with 19 bases between the two ends. The CDR3, as DNA: TGTGCCAGCCAGGGATCTCTAAGCCGAGCCGGGGAGCTGTTTTTT. It translates to CASQGSLSRAGELFF.

This clonotype was recorded many times. CDR3 residues: CASSQDSEPRSPLHF. The DNA for the CDR3 is TGCGCCAGCAGCCAAGATTCGGAACCCAGGTCACCCCTCCACTTT. The chain is built from TRBV4-3 and TRBJ1-6; D gene uncertain. Trimming removed 0 bases from V and 10 bases from J, with 13 bases in between. This CDR3 comprises 15 residues. Germline loops: CDR1 LGHNA, CDR2 YSLEER.

This clonotype occurred many times. The rearrangement joins TRBV4-1 to TRBJ1-5, with unresolved D. The CDR3 sequence is 14 residues long. Germline lookup yields CDR1 MGHRA and CDR2 YSYEKL. Trimming left V 4 bases short and J 8 bases short, with 15 bases between. This CDR3 is CASSPEDHLEPQHF. In DNA form, the CDR3 reads TGCGCCAGCAGCCCTGAGGACCATTTGGAGCCCCAGCATTTT.

This clonotype was detected ten times or more. The chain combines TRBV7-2 with TRBJ2-1, with D unclear. V was clipped by 4 bases and J by 16 bases, with 23 bases between them. The CDR3 totals 14 residues. In germline, CDR1 is SGHTA, CDR2 FQGNSA. The CDR3, as DNA: TGTGCCAGCAGCTATCCGCAATTCCAAGATAGGGAATTCTTC. Its translation is CASSYPQFQDREFF. The entire variable domain, with the rest obtained from reference TRBV7-2 and TRBJ2-1, is as follows: GAGVSQSPSNKVTEKGKDVELRCDPISGHTALYWYRQSLGQGLEFLIYFQGNSAPDKSGLPSDRFSAERTGGSVSTLTIQRTQQEDSAVYLCASSYPQFQDREFFGPGTRLTVL.

This clonotype has a count of ten or more. The J gene is TRBJ1-5, the V gene TRBV15; a possible D gene is TRBD1 (5 bases). The V gene lost 0 bases and the J gene lost 1 base, with 13 bases spanning the gap. CDR1 LNHNV and CDR2 YYDKDF come from the germline V gene (reference sequence). CDR3 length: 17 residues. The CDR3 is CATSRDWVGASNQPQHF. In nucleotides, the CDR3 is TGTGCCACCAGCAGAGATTGGGTAGGGGCGAGCAATCAGCCCCAGCATTTT.

The CDR3 bases are TGCAGCGTTGATGGGTTTGGCGACACTGAAGCTTTCTTT. This gives the protein CSVDGFGDTEAFF. The rearrangement uses TRBV29-1 and TRBJ1-1; no clear D. The CDR3 is 13 residues long. Germline loops: CDR1 SQVTM, CDR2 ANQGSEA. Trimming cost V 3 bases and J 3 bases, with 11 bases left between them. The entire variable domain, with the rest obtained from reference TRBV29-1 and TRBJ1-1, is as follows: SAVISQKPSRDICQRGTSLTIQCQVDSQVTMMFWYRQQPGQSLTLIATANQGSEATYESGFVIDKFPISRPNLTFSTLTVSNMSPEDSSIYLCSVDGFGDTEAFFGQGTRLTVV.

This rearrangement joins TRBV2 to TRBJ1-2, with TRBD1 as a possible D gene (6 bases). Per germline, CDR1 SNHLY and CDR2 FYNNEI. Deletions cut 3 bases from V and 5 bases from J, with 7 bases between. This CDR3 comprises 12 residues. This CDR3 reads CASSDQGYGYTF. The DNA for the CDR3 is TGTGCCAGCAGTGACCAGGGGTATGGCTACACCTTC.

The sample holds many counts of this clonotype. The gene calls are TRBV6-2 or TRBV6-3 and TRBJ2-7; D gene unclear. The CDR3 spans 16 residues. CDR1 is MNHEY and CDR2 is SVGEGT in the germline V gene. The ends were cut back, 2 bases at V and 4 bases at J, with 18 bases in the middle. The CDR3 region is CASSYGPTLITYEQYF. Written as DNA, the CDR3 is TGTGCCAGCAGTTACGGCCCTACCTTAATCACGTACGAGCAGTACTTC.